The TCR beta chain described here comes from a study of blood T cell repertoires in COVID-19. Study at large: Both acute and convalescent COVID-19 samples were obtained from the United States, Italy and Spain. T cells, B-cell-depleted T cells, or PBMCs provided the cDNA or gDNA that served as material.

In the authors' workflow: For nucleated cells, counts were estimated from reference gene primer amplification. The repertoire was sequenced with immunoSEQ multiplex PCR; TCRdb's copy has only in-frame clones and lacks some. V, J and clone size derive from that table, while D and trimming were established from the DNA sequence. The sample has some 87,000 clones, around 86% seen once; the top ten hold approximately 3.6%. The CDR3 is made up of 15 amino acids. Trimming at V came to 0 bases and at J to 4 bases, leaving 0 bases not matched to a gene. CDR1 and CDR2 (germline): SGHAT, FQNNGV. Source material: peripheral blood. This TCR was recovered from a woman in her 70s with acute or convalescent COVID-19. V and J are TRBV11-2 and TRBJ2-3, with TRBD2 identical over 11 bases. As DNA, the CDR3 is TGTGCCAGCAGCTTAGATAGCGGGAGGGCAGATACGCAGTATTTT. The encoded protein is CASSLDSGRADTQYF.